This T cell receptor (beta chain) was captured by sequencing in a study of shared clonotypes between healthy human individuals. Study details: Donor composition was a couple of women and a few men, aged 18 to 49. Regarding the study as a whole: Exclusively blood specimens were collected; tissue repertoires likely differ.

V lost 0 bases to trimming and J lost 2 bases, with 10 bases between them. Germline V gene lookup returns CDR1 ENHRY and CDR2 SYGVKD. The CDR3 has 15 residues. This clone has just one count. Its antigen is not identified. Per sorted-subset replicate PCR, input was approximately 210 ng DNA, representing tens of thousands of T cell genomes. Repertoires were generated with immunoSEQ multiplex PCR, while TCRdb's copy carries only in-frame clones and drops some. Of roughly 2.6 million clones listed, around nine tenths are singletons. The V and J genes are TRBV10-3 and TRBJ1-1, with unresolved D. The TCR originated in a young man in good health. The specimen was naive CD4+ T cells sorted from blood. Subset specified: CD45RA+ positively selected. The CDR3: CAISESASANTEAFF. The CDR3 DNA follows: TGTGCCATCAGTGAGTCGGCCAGTGCCAACACTGAAGCTTTCTTT.